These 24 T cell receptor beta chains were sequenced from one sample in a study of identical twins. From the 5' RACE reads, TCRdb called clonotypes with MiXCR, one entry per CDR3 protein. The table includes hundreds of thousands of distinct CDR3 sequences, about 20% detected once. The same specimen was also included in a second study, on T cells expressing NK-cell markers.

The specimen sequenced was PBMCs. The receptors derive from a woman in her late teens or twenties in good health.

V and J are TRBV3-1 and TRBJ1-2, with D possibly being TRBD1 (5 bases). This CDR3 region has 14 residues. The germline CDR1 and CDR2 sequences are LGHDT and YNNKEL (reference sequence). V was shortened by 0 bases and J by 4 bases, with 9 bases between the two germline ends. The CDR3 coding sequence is TGTGCCAGCAGCCAAGATGGGGCCTTCTATGGCTACACCTTC. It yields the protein CASSQDGAFYGYTF.

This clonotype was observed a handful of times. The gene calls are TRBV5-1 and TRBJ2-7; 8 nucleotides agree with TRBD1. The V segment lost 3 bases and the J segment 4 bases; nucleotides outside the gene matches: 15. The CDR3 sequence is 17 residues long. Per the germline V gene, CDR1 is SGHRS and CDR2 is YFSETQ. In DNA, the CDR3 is TGCGCCAGCAGCTCTAGACAATTAACAGGGGGAAGGTACGAGCAGTACTTC. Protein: CASSSRQLTGGRYEQYF.

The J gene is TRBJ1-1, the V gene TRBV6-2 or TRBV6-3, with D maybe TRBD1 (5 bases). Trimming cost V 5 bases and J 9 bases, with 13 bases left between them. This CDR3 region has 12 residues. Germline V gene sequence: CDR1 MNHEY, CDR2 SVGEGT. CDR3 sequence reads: CASSDNYRKAFF. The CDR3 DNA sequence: TGTGCCAGCAGTGACAACTACAGGAAAGCTTTCTTT.

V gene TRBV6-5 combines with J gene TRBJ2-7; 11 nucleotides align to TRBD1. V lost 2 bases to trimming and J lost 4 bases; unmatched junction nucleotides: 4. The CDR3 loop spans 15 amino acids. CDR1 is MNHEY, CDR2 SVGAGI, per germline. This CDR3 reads CASSYAGTGGYEQYF. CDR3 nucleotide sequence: TGTGCCAGCAGTTACGCGGGGACAGGGGGTTACGAGCAGTACTTC.

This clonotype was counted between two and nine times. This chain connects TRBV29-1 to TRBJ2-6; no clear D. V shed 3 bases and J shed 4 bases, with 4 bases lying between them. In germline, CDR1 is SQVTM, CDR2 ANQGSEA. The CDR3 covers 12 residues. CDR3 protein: CSVDYGANVLTF. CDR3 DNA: TGCAGCGTTGACTACGGGGCCAACGTCCTGACTTTC.

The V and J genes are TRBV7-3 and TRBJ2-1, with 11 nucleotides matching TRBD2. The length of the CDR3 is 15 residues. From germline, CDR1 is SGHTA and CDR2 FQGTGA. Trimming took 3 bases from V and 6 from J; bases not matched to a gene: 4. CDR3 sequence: CASSFASGGSNEQFF. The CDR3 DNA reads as TGTGCCAGCAGCTTCGCTAGCGGGGGGAGCAATGAGCAGTTCTTC.

CDR3 sequence: CASSLEEGTGRYF. CDR3 in DNA: TGTGCCAGCAGCTTAGAGGAGGGGACGGGACGCTACTTC. The J gene is TRBJ2-5, the V gene TRBV11-2, with D possibly being TRBD2 (6 bases). The CDR3 has 13 residues. Germline V gene data show CDR1 as SGHAT and CDR2 as FQNNGV. V was pared by 0 bases and J by 14 bases, with 16 bases between.

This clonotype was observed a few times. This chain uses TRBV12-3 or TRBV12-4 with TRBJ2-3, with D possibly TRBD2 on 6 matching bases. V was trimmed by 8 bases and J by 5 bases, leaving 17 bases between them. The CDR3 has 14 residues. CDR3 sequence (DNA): TGTGCCAGCCAGGGCCGGGCGGGAAAAGATACGCAGTATTTT. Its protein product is CASQGRAGKDTQYF.

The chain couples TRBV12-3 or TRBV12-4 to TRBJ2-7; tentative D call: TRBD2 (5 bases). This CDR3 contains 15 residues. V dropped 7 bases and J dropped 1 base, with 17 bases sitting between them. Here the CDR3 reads CASTDSYRGSYEQYF. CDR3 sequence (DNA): TGTGCCAGCACCGACTCCTACCGGGGTTCCTACGAGCAGTACTTC.

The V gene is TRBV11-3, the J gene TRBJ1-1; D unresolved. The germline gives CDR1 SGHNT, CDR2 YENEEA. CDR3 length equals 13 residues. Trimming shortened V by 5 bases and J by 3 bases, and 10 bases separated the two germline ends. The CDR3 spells CASSPGPDTEAFF. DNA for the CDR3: TGTGCCAGCAGCCCTGGCCCCGACACTGAAGCTTTCTTT.

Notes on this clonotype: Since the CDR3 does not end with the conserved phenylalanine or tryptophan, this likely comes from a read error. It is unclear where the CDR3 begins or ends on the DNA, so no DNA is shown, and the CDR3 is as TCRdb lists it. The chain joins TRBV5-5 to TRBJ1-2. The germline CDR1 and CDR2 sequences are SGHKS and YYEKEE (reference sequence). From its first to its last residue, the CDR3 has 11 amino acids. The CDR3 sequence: CASSLNFRRAL.

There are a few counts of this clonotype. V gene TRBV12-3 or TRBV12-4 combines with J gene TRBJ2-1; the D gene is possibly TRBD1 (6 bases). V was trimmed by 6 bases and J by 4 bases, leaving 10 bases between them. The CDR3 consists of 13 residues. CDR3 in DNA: TGTGCCAGCAGAGAAACAGGGTACAATGAGCAGTTCTTC. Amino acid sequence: CASRETGYNEQFF.

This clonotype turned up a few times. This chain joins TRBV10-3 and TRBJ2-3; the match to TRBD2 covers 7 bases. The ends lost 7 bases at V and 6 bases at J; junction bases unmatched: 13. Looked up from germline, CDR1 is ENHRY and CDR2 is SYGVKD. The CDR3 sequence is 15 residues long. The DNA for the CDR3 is TGTGCCATCACTCCTGGGACTACCCGGGGGGATACGCAGTATTTT. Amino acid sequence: CAITPGTTRGDTQYF.

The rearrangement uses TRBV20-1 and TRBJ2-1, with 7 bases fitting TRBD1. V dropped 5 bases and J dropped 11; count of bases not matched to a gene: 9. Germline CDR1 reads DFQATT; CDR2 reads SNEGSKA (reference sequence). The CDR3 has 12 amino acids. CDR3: CSASSRGQKQFF. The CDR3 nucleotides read TGCAGTGCTTCCTCGAGGGGACAGAAGCAGTTCTTC.

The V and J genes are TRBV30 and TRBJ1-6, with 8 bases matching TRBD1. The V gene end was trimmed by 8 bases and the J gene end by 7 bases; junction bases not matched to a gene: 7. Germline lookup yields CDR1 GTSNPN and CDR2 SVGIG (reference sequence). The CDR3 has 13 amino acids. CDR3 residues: CAGDRTPNSPLHF. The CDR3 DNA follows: TGTGCCGGGGACAGGACCCCAAATTCACCCCTCCACTTT.

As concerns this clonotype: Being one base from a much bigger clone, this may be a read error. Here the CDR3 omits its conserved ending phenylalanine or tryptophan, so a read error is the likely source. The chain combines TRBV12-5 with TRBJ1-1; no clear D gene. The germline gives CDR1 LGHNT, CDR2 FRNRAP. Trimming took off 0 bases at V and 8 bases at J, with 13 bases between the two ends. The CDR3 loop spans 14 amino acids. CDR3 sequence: CASGLVLRDTEAFL. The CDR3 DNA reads TGTGCTAGTGGTTTGGTACTAAGGGATACCGAAGCTTTCCTT.

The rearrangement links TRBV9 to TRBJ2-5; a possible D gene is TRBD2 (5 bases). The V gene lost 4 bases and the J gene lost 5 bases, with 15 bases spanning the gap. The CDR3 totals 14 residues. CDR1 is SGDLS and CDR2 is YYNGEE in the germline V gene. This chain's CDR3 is CASSSAGNVETQYF. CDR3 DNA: TGTGCCAGCAGCTCTGCCGGGAACGTGGAGACCCAGTACTTC.

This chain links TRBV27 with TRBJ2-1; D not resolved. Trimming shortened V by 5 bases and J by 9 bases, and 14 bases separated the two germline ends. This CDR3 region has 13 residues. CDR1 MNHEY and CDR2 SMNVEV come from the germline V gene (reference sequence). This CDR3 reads CASSPPHVGEQFF. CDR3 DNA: TGTGCCAGCAGTCCCCCGCATGTCGGTGAGCAGTTCTTC.

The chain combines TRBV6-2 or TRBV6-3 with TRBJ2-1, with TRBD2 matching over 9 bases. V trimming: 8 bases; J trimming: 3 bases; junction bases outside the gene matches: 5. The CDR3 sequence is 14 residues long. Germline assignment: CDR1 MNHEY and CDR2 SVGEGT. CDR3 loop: CASRGRGIYNEQFF. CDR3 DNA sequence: TGTGCCAGCCGCGGGAGGGGGATCTACAATGAGCAGTTCTTC.

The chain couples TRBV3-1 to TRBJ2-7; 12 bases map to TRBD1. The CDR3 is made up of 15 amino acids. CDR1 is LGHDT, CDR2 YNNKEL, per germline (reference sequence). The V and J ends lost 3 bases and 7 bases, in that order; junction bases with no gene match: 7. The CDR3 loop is CASSQLGTGGVEQYF. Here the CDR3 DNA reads TGTGCCAGCAGCCAGCTAGGGACAGGGGGCGTTGAGCAGTACTTC.

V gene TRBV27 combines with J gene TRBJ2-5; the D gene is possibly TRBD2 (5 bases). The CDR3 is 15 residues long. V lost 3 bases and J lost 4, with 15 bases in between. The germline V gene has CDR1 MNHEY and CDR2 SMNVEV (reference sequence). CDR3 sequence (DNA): TGTGCCAGCAGTTTCCGGGCCCTCCGGGGAGAGACCCAGTACTTC. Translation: CASSFRALRGETQYF.

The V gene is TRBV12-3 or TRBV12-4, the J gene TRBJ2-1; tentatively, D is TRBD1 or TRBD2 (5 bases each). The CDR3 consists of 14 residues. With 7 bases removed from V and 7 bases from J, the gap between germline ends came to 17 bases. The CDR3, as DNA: TGTGCCAGCATCGGAGGTAGGGGTGGGAATGAGCAGTTCTTC. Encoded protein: CASIGGRGGNEQFF.

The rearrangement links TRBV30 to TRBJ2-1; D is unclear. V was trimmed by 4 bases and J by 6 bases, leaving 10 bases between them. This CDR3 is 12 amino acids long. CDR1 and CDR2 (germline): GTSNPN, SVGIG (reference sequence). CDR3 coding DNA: TGTGCCTGGAAAGGGTCCCGCAATGAGCAGTTCTTC. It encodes CAWKGSRNEQFF. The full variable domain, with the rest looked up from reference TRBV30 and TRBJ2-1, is SQTIHQWPATLVQPVGSPLSLECTVEGTSNPNLYWYRQAAGRGLQLLFYSVGIGQISSEVPQNLSASRPQDRQFILSSKKLLLSDSGFYLCAWKGSRNEQFFGPGTRLTVL.

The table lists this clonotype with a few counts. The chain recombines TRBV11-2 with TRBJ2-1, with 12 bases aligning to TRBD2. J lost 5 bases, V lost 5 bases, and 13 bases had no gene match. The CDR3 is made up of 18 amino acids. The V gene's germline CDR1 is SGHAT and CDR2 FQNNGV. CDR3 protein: CASSRQPRGLAGHNEQFF. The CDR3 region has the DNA TGTGCCAGCAGCCGACAACCTCGTGGACTAGCGGGACACAATGAGCAGTTCTTC. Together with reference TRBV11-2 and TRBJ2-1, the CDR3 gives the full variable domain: EAGVAQSPRYKIIEKRQSVAFWCNPISGHATLYWYQQILGQGPKLLIQFQNNGVVDDSQLPKDRFSAERLKGVDSTLKIQPAKLEDSAVYLCASSRQPRGLAGHNEQFFGPGTRLTVL.